Below are 32 T cell receptor beta chains sequenced from a single sample in a study of a mutant IDH1 vaccine in newly diagnosed glioma. Measured with immunoSEQ multiplex PCR; TCRdb has only the in-frame clones, and not every one. The sample holds just over 35,000 clones, 75% to 85% seen once. For these receptors, no antigen is known. Time point of the sample: week 11, during vaccination. With topical imiquimod, each dose of the vaccine consisted of 300 ug of mutant IDH1 20-mer peptide. The source material was peripheral blood mononuclear cells (PBMCs), sampled from a glioma patient whose treatment included an IDH1 peptide vaccine. The receptors derive from a woman in her thirties with glioma. Some clones in this sample may be carry-over from other donors' samples.

The V and J genes are TRBV5-5 and TRBJ1-2, with D possibly matching TRBD1 (6 bases). In germline, CDR1 is SGHKS, CDR2 YYEKEE (reference sequence). This CDR3 region has 16 residues. V gave up 1 base and J gave up 5 bases, with 18 bases separating them. CDR3 protein: CASSLQGKGSGYGYTF. Here the CDR3 DNA reads TGTGCCAGCAGCTTGCAGGGGAAGGGGAGTGGTTATGGCTACACCTTC.

This clone was detected only once. V usage is TRBV7-9 and J usage is TRBJ1-4; no definite D call. CDR3 length: 11 amino acids. Germline CDR1 is SEHNR and CDR2 is FQNEAQ (reference sequence). V dropped 5 bases and J dropped 5 bases, with 3 bases sitting between them. The CDR3 spells CASSQNEKLFF. The CDR3, as DNA: TGTGCCAGCAGCCAGAATGAAAAACTGTTTTTT. The full variable domain, with the rest looked up from reference TRBV7-9 and TRBJ1-4, is DTGVSQNPRHKITKRGQNVTFRCDPISEHNRLYWYRQTLGQGPEFLTYFQNEAQLEKSRLLSDRFSAERPKGSFSTLEIQRTEQGDSAMYLCASSQNEKLFFGSGTQLSVL.

This rearrangement joins TRBV5-1 to TRBJ1-1; D gene ambiguous. V lost 0 bases and J 0 bases, leaving 9 bases between the germline ends. This CDR3 region has 15 residues. CDR1 is SGHRS, CDR2 YFSETQ, per germline. CDR3 in amino acids: CASSLGVGMNTEAFF. The CDR3, as DNA: TGCGCCAGCAGCTTGGGAGTGGGGATGAACACTGAAGCTTTCTTT.

The gene calls are TRBV10-3 and TRBJ2-1; 11 bases line up with TRBD2. Per the germline V gene, CDR1 is ENHRY and CDR2 is SYGVKD. V was pared by 0 bases and J by 2 bases, with 12 bases of the junction left unmatched. This CDR3 contains 20 residues. The CDR3 nucleotides are TGTGCCATCAGTGAGTCGATGGTAGCGGGAGGGCCTAGGGCCTACAATGAGCAGTTCTTC. Protein: CAISESMVAGGPRAYNEQFF.

This chain uses TRBV29-1 with TRBJ2-7, with D possibly matching TRBD2 (6 bases). CDR1 is SQVTM and CDR2 is ANQGSEA in the germline V gene. There are 14 residues in the CDR3. V shed 2 bases and J shed 4 bases, with 15 bases lying between them. The CDR3 sequence: CSVENSDGGYEQYF. DNA of the CDR3: TGCAGCGTTGAAAACTCAGACGGGGGATACGAGCAGTACTTC.

The chain has TRBV18 and TRBJ2-1; 9 bases line up with TRBD2. The CDR3 is 17 amino acids. CDR1 and CDR2 from the germline V gene are KGHSH and LQKENI. Germline trimming cut 2 bases from V and 2 bases from J; bases unmatched to any gene: 7. CDR3 DNA sequence: TGTGCCAGCTCACCATACGTAGCGGGAGAGGCCTACAATGAGCAGTTCTTC. Residues: CASSPYVAGEAYNEQFF.

The gene calls are TRBV25-1 and TRBJ2-3, with D unclear. The CDR3 sequence is 10 residues long. Trimming pared 8 bases from V and 2 bases from J, leaving 2 bases between. From germline, CDR1 is MGHDK and CDR2 SYGVNS. In nucleotides, the CDR3 is TGTGCCAGCCCCACAGATACGCAGTATTTT. Its protein product is CASPTDTQYF.

J is TRBJ1-2 and V is TRBV4-1; D gene uncertain. Trimming pared 0 bases from V and 1 base from J, leaving 9 bases between. The CDR3 runs 15 residues. Per the germline V gene, CDR1 is MGHRA and CDR2 is YSYEKL. In DNA form, the CDR3 reads TGCGCCAGCAGCCAAGACAGGCTTGGTAACTATGGCTACACCTTC. Protein sequence: CASSQDRLGNYGYTF.

The chain has TRBV15 and TRBJ2-7, with D possibly matching TRBD2 (5 bases). Germline CDR1 LNHNV, CDR2 YYDKDF (reference sequence). The CDR3 is 12 amino acids. V lost 6 bases and J 3 bases, leaving 9 bases between the germline ends. The CDR3 sequence is CATREGVYEQYF. CDR3 DNA sequence: TGTGCCACCAGAGAGGGTGTCTACGAGCAGTACTTC.

Only a few counts were recorded for this clone. The chain combines TRBV29-1 with TRBJ2-2; weak D call: TRBD2 (6 bases). Trimming left V 2 bases short and J 3 bases short, with 13 bases between. Germline V gene lookup returns CDR1 SQVTM and CDR2 ANQGSEA. This CDR3 is 15 amino acids long. CDR3 coding DNA: TGCAGCGTTGAAAAGGCGGGAATAGACACCGGGGAGCTGTTTTTT. This codes for CSVEKAGIDTGELFF.

The gene calls are TRBV7-2 and TRBJ1-2; no reliable D call. Trimming took 1 base from V and 8 from J, leaving 8 bases between them. CDR1 and CDR2 from the germline V gene are SGHTA and FQGNSA. The CDR3 is made up of 12 amino acids. CDR3 bases: TGTGCCAGCAGCTTAGTGGCCGGAGGCTACACCTTC. Its protein product is CASSLVAGGYTF.

This clone has only a few counts. The DNA for the CDR3 is TGTGCCAGTTCGGTGACAGGCAATAACTATGGCTACACCTTC. This encodes CASSVTGNNYGYTF. V gene TRBV19 combines with J gene TRBJ1-2; a weak D match, TRBD1 (6 bases). CDR1 is LNHDA and CDR2 is SQIVND in the germline V gene (reference sequence). The V and J ends lost 8 bases and 1 base respectively, with 14 bases between them. The CDR3 is made up of 14 amino acids.

CDR3 region: CAISEGALDFGYTF. The CDR3 DNA sequence: TGTGCCATCAGTGAGGGGGCGCTGGATTTTGGCTACACCTTC. The chain combines TRBV10-3 with TRBJ1-2, with D perhaps TRBD1 (5 bases). The CDR3 is 14 amino acids. CDR1 is ENHRY and CDR2 is SYGVKD in the germline V gene. V was shortened by 2 bases and J by 7 bases, with 14 bases between the two germline ends.

The rearrangement uses TRBV19 and TRBJ2-5; TRBD2 aligns across 10 bases. V lost 5 bases to trimming and J lost 4 bases; unmatched junction nucleotides: 10. The CDR3 sequence is 16 residues long. Germline V CDR1 and CDR2: LNHDA, SQIVND (reference sequence). CDR3 sequence: CASSGAGGPGVETQYF. The CDR3 nucleotides read TGTGCCAGTAGTGGAGCGGGAGGGCCGGGCGTAGAGACCCAGTACTTC.

The chain carries TRBV25-1 and TRBJ2-3; D is unclear. V shed 5 bases and J shed 1 base, with 7 bases lying between them. Germline loops: CDR1 MGHDK, CDR2 SYGVNS. CDR3 size: 13 residues. The CDR3 nucleotides read TGTGCCAGCAGTTCCACCGGCACAGATACGCAGTATTTT. Translated, it gives CASSSTGTDTQYF.

The table lists this clone with a few counts. The CDR3 DNA is TGTGCCAGCAGTTTATCAGGACGGTACACTGAAGCTTTCTTT. It encodes CASSLSGRYTEAFF. The chain couples TRBV27 to TRBJ1-1; D gene unclear. The CDR3 runs to 14 residues. Germline CDR1 and CDR2: MNHEY and SMNVEV (reference sequence). The V end lost 0 bases, the J end lost 3 bases, and 8 bases lay between the germline ends.

The V call is TRBV9, the J call TRBJ2-1, with a possible D match to TRBD2 (6 bases). In germline, CDR1 is SGDLS, CDR2 YYNGEE. Trimming removed 0 bases at V and 0 bases at J, with 10 bases between. The CDR3 has 16 residues. CDR3 in amino acids: CASSVVGLPSYNEQFF. The CDR3 DNA reads as TGTGCCAGCAGCGTAGTCGGACTACCCTCCTACAATGAGCAGTTCTTC.

The chain has TRBV30 and TRBJ2-7; 10 bases align to TRBD1. Looked up from germline, CDR1 is GTSNPN and CDR2 is SVGIG (reference sequence). CDR3 length: 13 residues. Trimming at V came to 3 bases and at J to 3 bases, leaving 2 bases not matched to a gene. CDR3 in amino acids: CAWSRDRGYEQYF. CDR3 nucleotide sequence: TGTGCCTGGAGCCGGGACAGGGGCTACGAGCAGTACTTC.

The CDR3 reads CAISERQEQYF. Written as DNA, the CDR3 is TGTGCCATCAGTGAGAGACAAGAGCAGTACTTC. This sequence joins TRBV10-3 and TRBJ2-7; D is undetermined. The germline V gene encodes CDR1 ENHRY and CDR2 SYGVKD. The CDR3 is 11 amino acids. V was trimmed by 2 bases and J by 7 bases, leaving 6 bases between them.

V usage is TRBV19 and J usage is TRBJ2-1; 10 positions match TRBD2. The CDR3 runs 17 residues. Trimming took 6 bases from V and 8 from J; bases not matched to a gene: 16. The germline gives CDR1 LNHDA, CDR2 SQIVND (reference sequence). CDR3 protein: CASRGKGSSGSGDEQFF. The DNA of the CDR3 is TGTGCCAGTAGAGGGAAGGGCTCTAGCGGGAGTGGGGATGAGCAGTTCTTC.

The J gene is TRBJ2-7, the V gene TRBV5-6; 10 positions match TRBD2. The CDR3 has 13 residues. With 8 bases clipped from V and 11 bases from J, the junction kept 13 bases outside the gene matches. Germline CDR1 is SGHDT and CDR2 is YYEEEE. The DNA for the CDR3 is TGTGCCAGTCTATCTAGCGGGGGACCCGACGAGTACTTC. It encodes CASLSSGGPDEYF.

This sequence joins TRBV9 and TRBJ2-2; the match to TRBD1 covers 8 bases. Germline loops: CDR1 SGDLS, CDR2 YYNGEE. The CDR3 runs 17 residues. The ends lost 6 bases at V and 1 base at J; junction bases unmatched: 11. CDR3 in amino acids: CASTVSPGTGNTGELFF. The CDR3 DNA is TGTGCCAGCACCGTCAGCCCCGGGACAGGGAACACCGGGGAGCTGTTTTTT.

The chain joins TRBV7-3 to TRBJ1-1; D perhaps matches TRBD1 (5 bases). This CDR3 has 13 residues. Germline V gene sequence: CDR1 SGHTA, CDR2 FQGTGA. V was clipped by 6 bases and J by 1 base, with 9 bases between them. The CDR3: CASRPGANTEAFF. The CDR3 coding sequence is TGTGCCAGCAGACCCGGGGCGAACACTGAAGCTTTCTTT.

The rearrangement links TRBV5-4 to TRBJ1-4, with D possibly TRBD1 on 5 matching bases. V was pared by 4 bases and J by 4 bases, with 17 bases between. The CDR3 totals 16 residues. From germline, CDR1 is SGHNT and CDR2 YYREEE (reference sequence). The CDR3 spells CASSRGDGTLNEKLFF. The CDR3 nucleotides are TGTGCCAGCAGCCGCGGGGACGGGACCCTTAATGAAAAACTGTTTTTT.

The V gene is TRBV2, the J gene TRBJ2-7; D is uncertain. Germline-derived CDR1 and CDR2 are SNHLY and FYNNEI. The CDR3 is 14 amino acids. Between the trimmed V and J ends, which lost 0 bases and 5 bases, there was a span of 11 bases. This chain's CDR3 is CASSEALMRDEQYF. CDR3 in DNA: TGTGCCAGCAGTGAAGCGCTTATGAGAGACGAGCAGTACTTC. The complete variable domain, with remaining parts taken from reference TRBV2 and TRBJ2-7, reads EPEVTQTPSHQVTQMGQEVILRCVPISNHLYFYWYRQILGQKVEFLVSFYNNEISEKSEIFDDQFSVERPDGSNFTLKIRSTKLEDSAMYFCASSEALMRDEQYFGPGTRLTVT.

The chain recombines TRBV7-9 with TRBJ1-1, with D possibly matching TRBD1 (5 bases). V lost 4 bases to trimming and J lost 0 bases, with 12 bases between them. The CDR3 contains 15 residues. Germline CDR1 reads SEHNR; CDR2 reads FQNEAQ (reference sequence). The CDR3 sequence is CASSSVGLMNTEAFF. The CDR3 DNA reads TGTGCCAGCAGCTCGGTGGGACTGATGAACACTGAAGCTTTCTTT.

The chain is built from TRBV5-6 and TRBJ2-7, with a weak D call TRBD2 (7 bases). Trimming pared 1 base from V and 4 bases from J, leaving 15 bases between. CDR1 is SGHDT, CDR2 YYEEEE, per germline. The CDR3 has 15 amino acids. CDR3 residues: CASSLTGRGAYEQYF. The CDR3 DNA sequence: TGTGCCAGCAGCTTGACAGGGAGGGGAGCTTACGAGCAGTACTTC.

The chain links TRBV6-5 to TRBJ2-1, with a tentative D call TRBD2 (7 bases). The germline V and J ends were trimmed by 6 bases and 1 base, with 10 bases remaining between them. Germline CDR1 reads MNHEY; CDR2 reads SVGAGI. The CDR3 has 14 residues. The CDR3 sequence is CASRGGQSYNEQFF. CDR3 nucleotides: TGTGCCAGCAGGGGGGGGCAGTCCTACAATGAGCAGTTCTTC.

This clone was seen a handful of times. The chain joins TRBV6-5 to TRBJ2-7, with 7 bases aligning to TRBD1. V shed 6 bases, J shed 6 bases, and the junction held 8 bases outside the gene matches. The CDR3 is 13 residues long. In germline, CDR1 is MNHEY, CDR2 SVGAGI. In DNA form, the CDR3 reads TGTGCCAGCAGCCTTCGACAGGGCCGCGAGCAGTACTTC. Its protein product is CASSLRQGREQYF.

DNA for the CDR3: TGTGCCAGCAGTGGCGACCCCCCAGATACGCAGTATTTT. Its translation: CASSGDPPDTQYF. This sequence joins TRBV2 and TRBJ2-3, with unresolved D. This CDR3 has 13 residues. V shed 4 bases and J shed 4 bases, with 9 bases lying between them. Germline CDR1 and CDR2: SNHLY and FYNNEI.

The V and J genes are TRBV9 and TRBJ1-3; 10 bases agree with TRBD1. Germline V gene lookup returns CDR1 SGDLS and CDR2 YYNGEE. The length of the CDR3 is 17 residues. J gave up 4 bases and V 3 bases, and 10 bases lay outside the gene matches. CDR3 DNA: TGTGCCAGCAGCGGGGACAGGGGAGAAGCGCGCGGAAACACCATATATTTT. Encoded protein: CASSGDRGEARGNTIYF.

The chain uses TRBV7-2 and TRBJ1-1; D possibly corresponds to TRBD1 (6 bases). V dropped 1 base and J dropped 4 bases, with 13 bases sitting between them. Germline-derived CDR1 and CDR2 are SGHTA and FQGNSA. The CDR3 spans 15 residues. The CDR3, as DNA: TGTGCCAGCAGCTTAGGGCAGGGGTGGGGCACTGAAGCTTTCTTT. As protein: CASSLGQGWGTEAFF.